This T cell receptor (beta chain) was identified in a study of blood T cell repertoires in COVID-19. The wider study: Sources were T cells, B-cell-depleted T cells, or PBMCs; the material itself was cDNA or gDNA.

Participants spanned ages about 18 to 89 years and resided in 20 to 25 US areas. Each participant's cohort was designated according to participant-reported clinical history. Original processing notes: Quantification of nucleated cells was approximated via reference gene primer amplification. The table came from immunoSEQ multiplex PCR; TCRdb's copy has only in-frame clones and leaves some out. The DNA gave D and trimming, while V, J and clone size come from that table. The sample has around 170,000 clones, roughly three quarters seen once. The CDR3 is 13 residues long. The germline V gene has CDR1 LNHDA and CDR2 SQIVND (reference sequence). V was pared by 4 bases and J by 3 bases, with 10 bases between.

This TCR was recovered from a man aged 55-75 years who had been exposed to COVID-19. This chain links TRBV19 with TRBJ2-7; D is unresolved. Specimen: PBMCs or T cells enriched from blood (not recorded which). The CDR3 bases are TGTGCCAGTAGTACCCGGGTCAGCTACGAGCAGTACTTC. It is translated as CASSTRVSYEQYF.